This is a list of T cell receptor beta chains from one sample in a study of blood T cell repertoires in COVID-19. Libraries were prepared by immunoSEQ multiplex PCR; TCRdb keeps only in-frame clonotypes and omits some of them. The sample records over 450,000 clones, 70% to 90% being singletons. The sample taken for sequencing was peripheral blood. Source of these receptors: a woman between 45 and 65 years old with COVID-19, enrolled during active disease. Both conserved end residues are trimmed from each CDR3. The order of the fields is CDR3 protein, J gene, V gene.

ATSPRLMSEAF	TRBJ1-1	TRBV30
ACNLGGGYEQY	TRBJ2-7	TRBV30
ASDGSTTGGYT	TRBJ1-2	TRBV27
ASRGQGYNEQF	TRBJ2-1	TRBV6-5
ASSIQREPQH	TRBJ1-5	TRBV19
ASSMVTSGIQNTQY	TRBJ2-3	TRBV5-1
ASTSFTQGGGGQGYT	TRBJ1-2	TRBV27
ASSLQGPSDEQY	TRBJ2-7	TRBV5-1
AIRTGTGSYEQY	TRBJ2-7	TRBV10-3
ASSLRFQGVGYT	TRBJ1-2	TRBV27
ASSQAGLNTIY	TRBJ1-3	TRBV4-1
AWTPGSYNSPLH	TRBJ1-6	TRBV30
ASSGGLANEQF	TRBJ2-1	TRBV12-3/TRBV12-4
SVERSGYYNEQF	TRBJ2-1	TRBV29-1
ASRGRTGSYEQY	TRBJ2-7	TRBV2
ASSRTASNYGYT	TRBJ1-2	TRBV5-4
ASSLASGRGDSPLH	TRBJ1-6	TRBV5-1
ASSTGQLNTEAF	TRBJ1-1	TRBV9
ASSVGRGSYGYT	TRBJ1-2	TRBV9
ASTEGVAGWYEQY	TRBJ2-7	TRBV10-2
ASSSGLFSSTDTQY	TRBJ2-3	TRBV7-6
ATSDTDRFNSNQPQH	TRBJ1-5	TRBV24-1
ASSIQGAGSKNIQY	TRBJ2-4	TRBV19
ASSSWGTSDGEQY	TRBJ2-7	TRBV6-5
ASSFGSQETQY	TRBJ2-5	TRBV7-6
ASSEISDGAF	TRBJ1-1	TRBV2
ASSQDWGLGKNIQY	TRBJ2-4	TRBV14
ATSGYRGGEQY	TRBJ2-7	TRBV24-1
ASSYGEKLF	TRBJ1-4	TRBV6-6
AIASGQSYEQY	TRBJ2-7	TRBV28
ASSVMRQGGLGYT	TRBJ1-2	TRBV9
ASSQEPGNDEQF	TRBJ2-1	TRBV3-1/TRBV3-2
ASRQGSYEQY	TRBJ2-7	TRBV6-5
ATQGGADTQY	TRBJ2-3	TRBV24-1
AIINGREAF	TRBJ1-1	TRBV10-3
ATSRTGRDNEKLF	TRBJ1-4	TRBV15
ASNRGPPNSPLH	TRBJ1-6	TRBV19
ASSPQGRTNEKLF	TRBJ1-4	TRBV2
ASDRQGSYGYT	TRBJ1-2	TRBV19
ASSFPGQGPYEQY	TRBJ2-7	TRBV7-9
ATSRDFDRGLEQF	TRBJ2-1	TRBV15
ASSSYSEQF	TRBJ2-1	TRBV6-2/TRBV6-3
ASSQDFRLAGTSDTQY	TRBJ2-3	TRBV3-1/TRBV3-2
ASSYLQGVGLNTEAF	TRBJ1-1	TRBV6-2/TRBV6-3
ASAQGNQPQH	TRBJ1-5	TRBV27
ASSVGYSNQPQH	TRBJ1-5	TRBV9
ASSIGGFGNTIY	TRBJ1-3	TRBV19
ASSVQAGSYEQY	TRBJ2-7	TRBV9
ASSLYIPYNEQF	TRBJ2-1	TRBV7-8
ASSYSAQLLGPQH	TRBJ1-5	TRBV6-5
ASSPSGEPYEQY	TRBJ2-7	TRBV28